A selection of T cell receptor beta chains follows, all from one sample in a study of CD4 T cells in relation to SARS-CoV-2 and coronaviruses. Antigens of these TCRs are unknown. The method was immunoSEQ multiplex PCR; TCRdb's version includes in-frame clones alone and lacks a portion of them. This sample has about 23,000 clones, with around 76% found just once. The sequenced sample consisted of CD4+ T cells from PBMCs, cultured in vitro. These receptors were obtained from a human donor in good health. Both conserved end residues are part of each CDR3. A D gene is named only where the DNA matches it firmly. Clone size is not always given. Where it is, it says once, few, many or a class for expanded clones.

abundance,d_gene,j_gene,v_gene,CDR3nt,CDR3aa
few,-,TRBJ2-7,TRBV27,TGTGCCAGCAGTTTATCGGCCAGCAGTGGCTACGAGCAGTACTTC,CASSLSASSGYEQYF
-,TRBD1,TRBJ2-5,TRBV5-1,TGCGCCAGCAGCTTGGCCGCAGGGGGAGCGGAGACCCAGTACTTC,CASSLAAGGAETQYF
-,TRBD2,TRBJ2-1,TRBV24-1,TGTGCCACCAGTGATAGGTGGGGACTAGCGGGTAAATCCTACAATGAGCAGTTCTTC,CATSDRWGLAGKSYNEQFF
-,-,TRBJ2-1,TRBV11-2,TGTGCCAGCAGCCCGTCAGACTACGGGAGTGGTGGTGAGCAGTTCTTC,CASSPSDYGSGGEQFF
-,-,TRBJ1-5,TRBV19,TGTGCCAGTACTCAACCTGGGACACGAATAATCAATCAGCCCCAGCATTTT,CASTQPGTRIINQPQHF
-,-,TRBJ2-5,TRBV18,TGTGCCAGCTCATTGGCGGGAACTACCTTCGGAATAGAGACCCAGTACTTC,CASSLAGTTFGIETQYF
-,TRBD1,TRBJ1-1,TRBV11-1,TGTGCCAGCAGCCCGAAGACAGGGAAGAACACTGAAGCTTTCTTT,CASSPKTGKNTEAFF
once,TRBD1,TRBJ1-2,TRBV2,TGTGCCAGCATAACAGGGGTACTGCAAGCTAACTATGGCTACACCTTC,CASITGVLQANYGYTF
-,TRBD1,TRBJ2-5,TRBV24-1,TGTGCCACCAGTGATTTAGGACAGGACCAAGAGACCCAGTACTTC,CATSDLGQDQETQYF
-,-,TRBJ2-3,TRBV28,TGTGCCAGCAGTCATCTCGGGGTCACCACAGATACGCAGTATTTT,CASSHLGVTTDTQYF
-,-,TRBJ2-1,TRBV30,TGTGCCTGGAGAGTGTCGACAGCGACCGTTTACAATGAGCAGTTCTTC,CAWRVSTATVYNEQFF
-,TRBD1,TRBJ1-2,TRBV27,TGTGCCAGCAGTTTATGGGGCAGACAGGGGGCGGCTGGCTACACCTTC,CASSLWGRQGAAGYTF